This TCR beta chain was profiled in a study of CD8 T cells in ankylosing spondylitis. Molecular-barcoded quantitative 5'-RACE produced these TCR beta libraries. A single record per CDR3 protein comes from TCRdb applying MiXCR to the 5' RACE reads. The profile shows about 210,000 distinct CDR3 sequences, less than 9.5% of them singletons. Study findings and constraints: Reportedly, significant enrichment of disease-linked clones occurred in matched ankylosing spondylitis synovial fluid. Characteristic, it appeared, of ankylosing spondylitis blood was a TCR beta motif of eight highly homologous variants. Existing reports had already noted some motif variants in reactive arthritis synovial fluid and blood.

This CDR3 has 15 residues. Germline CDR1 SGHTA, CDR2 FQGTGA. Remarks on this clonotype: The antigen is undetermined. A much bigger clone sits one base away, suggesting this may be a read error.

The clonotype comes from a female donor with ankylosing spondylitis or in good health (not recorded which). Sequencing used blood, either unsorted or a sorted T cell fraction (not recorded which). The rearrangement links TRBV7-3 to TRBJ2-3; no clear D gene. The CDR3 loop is CTSSLAPRSTDTQYF. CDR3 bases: TGTACCAGCAGCTTAGCCCCACGGAGCACAGATACGCAGTATTTT.